The sequence of this TCR beta chain was determined in a study of graft-versus-host responses after intestinal transplantation. The study, taken as a whole, reports: Present in recipient marrow, GvH clones included some that appeared first in ileum or blood.

Germline V lookup: CDR1 SGHAT, CDR2 FQNNGV. The ends were cut back, 5 bases at V and 11 bases at J, with 33 bases in the middle. This CDR3 region has 19 residues. To note about this clone: The antigen is not known.

Using immunoSEQ multiplex PCR, the repertoire was profiled, and TCRdb retains in-frame clones only, with some absent. The sample carries fewer than 95,000 clones, approximately 94% recorded once. This chain joins TRBV11-2 and TRBJ1-4; D remains ambiguous. The sequence was collected from a human donor who was the organ donor for an intestinal transplant. The specimen comprised unstimulated CD4+ T cells sorted from spleen or lymph node cells, sampled before transplant. The chain's CDR3 is CASSPVWGKDGKVNAKLFF. Written as DNA, the CDR3 is TGTGCCAGCAGCCCGGTTTGGGGAAAAGACGGGAAGGTCAATGCTAAACTGTTTTTT.